The 25 T cell receptor beta chains below come from one sample, sequenced in a study of cytomegalovirus exposure and HLA in healthy donors. With 60 Vbeta and 13 Jbeta primers, the PCR was carried out. TCRdb's table, derived via immunoSEQ multiplex PCR, lists solely in-frame clones and lacks some. The sample yields 100,000 to 150,000 clones, roughly 79% seen once. The sequenced sample consisted of PBMCs. The receptors come from a boy aged 2 to 10 in good health and CMV-seronegative.

The rearrangement uses TRBV11-1 and TRBJ2-1, with 7 bases that match TRBD2. CDR3 length equals 13 residues. Germline CDR1 reads SGHAT; CDR2 reads FQDESV (reference sequence). Trimming took 5 bases from V and 7 from J; bases not matched to a gene: 5. CDR3: CASSLRGENEQFF. The CDR3 DNA sequence: TGTGCCAGCAGCCTACGGGGGGAGAATGAGCAGTTCTTC.

This clone appeared a few times. The chain links TRBV7-2 to TRBJ1-2; D perhaps matches TRBD1 (5 bases). Germline V gene lookup returns CDR1 SGHTA and CDR2 FQGNSA. This CDR3 spans 13 amino acids. Trimming pared 5 bases from V and 8 bases from J, leaving 15 bases between. For the CDR3, the DNA is TGTGCCAGCAGCACGGGACTTTTAAGCGGCTACACCTTC. Its translation: CASSTGLLSGYTF. Together with reference TRBV7-2 and TRBJ1-2, the CDR3 gives the full variable domain: GAGVSQSPSNKVTEKGKDVELRCDPISGHTALYWYRQSLGQGLEFLIYFQGNSAPDKSGLPSDRFSAERTGGSVSTLTIQRTQQEDSAVYLCASSTGLLSGYTFGSGTRLTVV.

This clone was observed a handful of times. V gene TRBV4-3 combines with J gene TRBJ1-2; 8 bases are shared with TRBD1. This CDR3 region has 18 residues. Per the germline V gene, CDR1 is LGHNA and CDR2 is YSLEER. After removal of 0 bases from V and 4 bases from J, the junction contained 13 bases not matched to a gene. This CDR3 is CASSQDIIRDRWGYGYTF. The CDR3 DNA reads as TGCGCCAGCAGCCAAGATATTATCCGGGACAGGTGGGGCTATGGCTACACCTTC.

The chain links TRBV4-1 to TRBJ2-1, with TRBD2 identical over 11 bases. The CDR3 runs 21 residues. Germline V gene data show CDR1 as MGHRA and CDR2 as YSYEKL. The trim removed 4 bases at V and 1 base at J, leaving 18 bases unmatched. The CDR3 spells CASSRSSLPPGLADSYNEQFF. The DNA for the CDR3 is TGCGCCAGCAGCCGAAGCTCCCTCCCACCGGGACTAGCGGATTCCTACAATGAGCAGTTCTTC.

The rearrangement joins TRBV18 to TRBJ1-4; D is ambiguous. The V end lost 2 bases, the J end lost 7 bases, and 14 bases lay between the germline ends. The CDR3 has 15 residues. Germline V gene data show CDR1 as KGHSH and CDR2 as LQKENI. The chain's CDR3 is CASSPAGSQGEKLFF. The CDR3, as DNA: TGTGCCAGCTCACCAGCCGGGTCTCAAGGTGAAAAACTGTTTTTT.

This chain links TRBV2 with TRBJ2-7; TRBD2 matches 7 bases. CDR1 is SNHLY, CDR2 FYNNEI, per germline. The CDR3 has 14 residues. Trimming cost V 1 base and J 3 bases; bases outside gene matches: 3. CDR3 nucleotide sequence: TGTGCCAGCAGTGAAGTCGGGGGGATCTACGAGCAGTACGTC. As protein: CASSEVGGIYEQYV.

CDR3 coding DNA: TGTGCCAGCGGCGAATCGGGACAGGGTAACTATGGCTACACCTTC. It specifies CASGESGQGNYGYTF. V usage is TRBV9 and J usage is TRBJ1-2, with 9 bases that match TRBD1. CDR3 length equals 15 residues. Germline assignment: CDR1 SGDLS and CDR2 YYNGEE. The J segment lost 1 base and the V segment lost 7 bases, leaving 8 bases of the junction unmatched.

The chain is built from TRBV7-2 and TRBJ1-6, with D possibly being TRBD1 (6 bases). CDR3 length equals 15 residues. V gave up 2 bases and J gave up 4 bases, with 9 bases separating them. CDR1 is SGHTA and CDR2 is FQGNSA in the germline V gene. CDR3 bases: TGTGCCAGCAGCTTATCCCAGGGGTATAATTCACCCCTCCACTTT. It yields the protein CASSLSQGYNSPLHF.

The V call is TRBV4-2, the J call TRBJ2-1, with TRBD2 as a possible D gene (6 bases). Germline V gene lookup returns CDR1 LGHNA and CDR2 YNFKEQ. The CDR3 has 16 residues. V was trimmed by 1 base and J by 0 bases, leaving 10 bases between them. The CDR3 sequence: CASSQVGGSSYNEQFF. The CDR3 nucleotides read TGTGCCAGCAGCCAAGTCGGAGGGAGCTCCTACAATGAGCAGTTCTTC.

The chain combines TRBV7-8 with TRBJ1-6; D gene uncertain. Germline V gene sequence: CDR1 SGHVS, CDR2 FQNEAQ. The CDR3 is made up of 14 amino acids. Between the trimmed V and J ends, which lost 1 base and 9 bases, there was a span of 10 bases. The CDR3 nucleotides are TGTGCCAGCAGCTTAGGCAAGTCGGGTTCACCCCTCCACTTT. Its translation: CASSLGKSGSPLHF.

The chain has TRBV7-2 and TRBJ2-7; TRBD2 agrees at 9 bases. Germline CDR1 SGHTA, CDR2 FQGNSA. The CDR3 sequence is 14 residues long. After removal of 5 bases from V and 4 bases from J, the junction contained 6 bases not matched to a gene. CDR3: CASSGSGGLYEQYF. In nucleotides, the CDR3 is TGTGCCAGCAGCGGGAGCGGGGGGTTGTACGAGCAGTACTTC.

V and J are TRBV6-4 and TRBJ2-2, with a possible D match to TRBD2 (5 bases). This CDR3 region has 14 residues. From germline, CDR1 is MRHNA and CDR2 SNTAGT. V shed 3 bases and J shed 3 bases, with 8 bases lying between them. The DNA of the CDR3 is TGTGCCAGCAGTGAAAGGACTCACACCGGGGAGCTGTTTTTT. This encodes CASSERTHTGELFF.

The chain links TRBV10-3 to TRBJ2-7; TRBD1 might be the D (5 bases). The CDR3 sequence is 13 residues long. In germline, CDR1 is ENHRY, CDR2 SYGVKD. Trimming removed 3 bases at V and 2 bases at J, with 8 bases between. The CDR3 loop reads CAISEQETYEQYV. The CDR3 DNA sequence: TGTGCCATCAGTGAACAGGAAACCTACGAGCAGTACGTC.

This clone was observed once. The rearrangement uses TRBV4-2 and TRBJ1-1; D is uncertain. There are 14 residues in the CDR3. V lost 0 bases to trimming and J lost 10 bases, with 15 bases between them. CDR1 is LGHNA, CDR2 YNFKEQ, per germline. CDR3 nucleotide sequence: TGTGCCAGCAGCCAAGAGCAACAGTCATATGTAGCTTTCTTT. It is translated as CASSQEQQSYVAFF.

V usage is TRBV6-5 and J usage is TRBJ1-4, with TRBD1 as a possible D gene (5 bases). The germline V gene has CDR1 MNHEY and CDR2 SVGAGI. The germline V and J ends were trimmed by 7 bases and 7 bases, with 16 bases remaining between them. There are 14 residues in the CDR3. In DNA form, the CDR3 reads TGTGCCAGCAAGATGGGGGGTCGAACTGAAAAACTGTTTTTT. Translated: CASKMGGRTEKLFF.

The chain couples TRBV9 to TRBJ1-1; 9 bases are shared with TRBD1. CDR1 and CDR2 (germline): SGDLS, YYNGEE. The CDR3 contains 14 residues. J was trimmed by 6 bases and V by 3 bases; bases with no gene match: 6. CDR3 region: CASSETGGTAEAFF. CDR3 nucleotide sequence: TGTGCCAGCAGCGAAACAGGGGGCACGGCTGAAGCTTTCTTT.

The chain is built from TRBV6-1 and TRBJ2-7; 8 positions match TRBD2. Germline CDR1 and CDR2: MNHNS and SASEGT. The V segment lost 8 bases and the J segment 5 bases; nucleotides outside the gene matches: 8. This CDR3 is built from 13 residues. This CDR3 reads CASGGLGPHEQYF. The CDR3 coding sequence is TGTGCCAGCGGGGGACTAGGGCCTCACGAGCAGTACTTC.

CDR3 DNA sequence: TGTGCCAGCAGCAACCCAGGGGAAAACACTGAAGCTTTCTTT. Its translation is CASSNPGENTEAFF. This sequence joins TRBV7-9 and TRBJ1-1; possible D gene TRBD1, 6 bases. This CDR3 has 14 residues. Looked up from germline, CDR1 is SEHNR and CDR2 is FQNEAQ (reference sequence). V lost 5 bases and J lost 2, with 12 bases in between.

The genes are TRBV11-2 and TRBJ1-1, with 9 positions matching TRBD1. The CDR3 loop spans 18 amino acids. The V gene's germline CDR1 is SGHAT and CDR2 FQNNGV. Unmatched junction bases numbered 13, after V lost 1 base and J lost 4 bases. CDR3 sequence: CASSLGGPGTGKGTEAFF. CDR3 in DNA: TGTGCCAGCAGCTTAGGGGGGCCCGGGACAGGGAAGGGCACTGAAGCTTTCTTT.

The count of this clone is one. The chain carries TRBV9 and TRBJ2-1; D may be TRBD2 (6 bases). The CDR3 is 15 amino acids. Trimming removed 0 bases from V and 8 bases from J, with 15 bases in between. Germline CDR1 reads SGDLS; CDR2 reads YYNGEE. CDR3 nucleotides: TGTGCCAGCAGCGTAGAACTAGTGGGGGAGGATGAGCAGTTCTTC. As protein: CASSVELVGEDEQFF. Complete variable domain (other parts from reference TRBV9 and TRBJ2-1): DSGVTQTPKHLITATGQRVTLRCSPRSGDLSVYWYQQSLDQGLQFLIQYYNGEERAKGNILERFSAQQFPDLHSELNLSSLELGDSALYFCASSVELVGEDEQFFGPGTRLTVL.

This chain links TRBV19 with TRBJ2-3; TRBD1 matches 8 bases. J was trimmed by 2 bases and V by 3 bases; bases with no gene match: 7. The germline gives CDR1 LNHDA, CDR2 SQIVND (reference sequence). The CDR3 consists of 16 residues. The CDR3 DNA reads TGTGCCAGTAGTATTACCCCAGGGGGCCTCACAGATACGCAGTATTTT. Its translation: CASSITPGGLTDTQYF. The full variable domain, rest sourced from reference TRBV19 and TRBJ2-3, is DGGITQSPKYLFRKEGQNVTLSCEQNLNHDAMYWYRQDPGQGLRLIYYSQIVNDFQKGDIAEGYSVSREKKESFPLTVTSAQKNPTAFYLCASSITPGGLTDTQYFGPGTRLTVL.

V and J are TRBV7-9 and TRBJ2-1, with TRBD2 identical over 8 bases. V was clipped by 3 bases and J by 2 bases; unmatched bases: 9. The CDR3 is 17 amino acids. Germline V gives CDR1 SEHNR, CDR2 FQNEAQ (reference sequence). The CDR3 DNA is TGTGCCAGCAGCTTCCCCGAGGGAGCGGGGGCCTACAATGAGCAGTTCTTC. It is translated as CASSFPEGAGAYNEQFF.

This clone was detected only a few times. CDR3 protein: CASSVTDSEEQFF. The CDR3 nucleotides read TGTGCCAGCAGCGTAACCGACAGCGAGGAGCAGTTCTTC. The V and J genes are TRBV9 and TRBJ2-1, with a possible D match to TRBD1 (5 bases). With 1 base removed from V and 10 bases from J, the gap between germline ends came to 12 bases. The CDR3 spans 13 residues. Germline CDR1 is SGDLS and CDR2 is YYNGEE.

V is TRBV15 and J is TRBJ2-1; a possible D gene is TRBD1 (5 bases). The length of the CDR3 is 12 residues. Germline V lookup: CDR1 LNHNV, CDR2 YYDKDF (reference sequence). The V end was cut by 0 bases, the J end by 13 bases, with 10 bases between. CDR3 coding DNA: TGTGCCACCAGCAGAGAAAATACAGGACAGTTCTTC. Translation: CATSRENTGQFF.

CDR3 loop: CASSNSRQEYSNQPQHF. DNA for the CDR3: TGTGCCAGTAGTAACTCCCGACAGGAATATAGCAATCAGCCCCAGCATTTT. The chain joins TRBV19 to TRBJ1-5; a weak D match, TRBD1 (6 bases). From germline, CDR1 is LNHDA and CDR2 SQIVND (reference sequence). The V gene lost 4 bases and the J gene lost 0 bases, with 16 bases spanning the gap. The CDR3 runs to 17 residues. The whole variable domain, filled in from reference TRBV19 and TRBJ1-5, reads DGGITQSPKYLFRKEGQNVTLSCEQNLNHDAMYWYRQDPGQGLRLIYYSQIVNDFQKGDIAEGYSVSREKKESFPLTVTSAQKNPTAFYLCASSNSRQEYSNQPQHFGDGTRLSIL.